The 16 T cell receptor beta chains below were found in one sample sequenced in a study of blood T cell repertoires in COVID-19. TCRdb's table, derived via immunoSEQ multiplex PCR, lists solely in-frame clones and lacks some. This table holds under 100,000 clones, about 85% found once. The specimen was peripheral blood. These receptor sequences come from a woman over 75 with COVID-19, enrolled during active disease.

V usage is TRBV29-1 and J usage is TRBJ1-2; 8 bases line up with TRBD1. The CDR3 runs to 13 residues. Trimming at V came to 2 bases and at J to 3 bases, leaving 2 bases not matched to a gene. CDR1 SQVTM and CDR2 ANQGSEA come from the germline V gene. CDR3 nucleotide sequence: TGCAGCGTTGAACGACAGGGGTACTATGGCTACACCTTC. This encodes CSVERQGYYGYTF.

The V and J genes are TRBV3-1 (or the pseudogene TRBV3-2) and TRBJ1-5; 8 nucleotides agree with TRBD1. This CDR3 is built from 15 residues. Germline CDR1 reads LGHDT; CDR2 reads YNNKEL (reference sequence). The V and J ends lost 2 bases and 9 bases, in that order; junction bases with no gene match: 9. The DNA for the CDR3 is TGTGCCAGCAGCCAAAGCGGACAGGGAGTTCTGCCCCAGCATTTT. It translates to CASSQSGQGVLPQHF.

The gene calls are TRBV7-6 and TRBJ2-2, with 14 positions matching TRBD2. After removal of 3 bases from V and 6 bases from J, the junction contained 9 bases not matched to a gene. CDR3 length: 18 amino acids. Germline V gene lookup returns CDR1 SGHVS and CDR2 FNYEAQ. CDR3 sequence (DNA): TGTGCCAGCAGCTTGGGGCCCGGGACTAGCGGGAGATCCGGGGAGCTGTTTTTT. Its protein is CASSLGPGTSGRSGELFF.

CDR3 nucleotide sequence: TGTGCCAGCAGCCCCTCGCAGAATCAGCCCCAGCATTTT. Translated, it gives CASSPSQNQPQHF. This rearrangement joins TRBV7-9 to TRBJ1-5; D is unclear. Trimming removed 5 bases at V and 4 bases at J, with 9 bases between. Germline loops: CDR1 SEHNR, CDR2 FQNEAQ (reference sequence). The CDR3 loop spans 13 amino acids.

This clone was recorded once. The chain joins TRBV27 to TRBJ2-7; D perhaps matches TRBD2 (6 bases). The length of the CDR3 is 13 residues. CDR1 and CDR2 (germline): MNHEY, SMNVEV (reference sequence). The V end lost 2 bases, the J end lost 6 bases, and 11 bases lay between the germline ends. For the CDR3, the DNA is TGTGCCAGCAGTTTACACGGGAGTCCCGAGCAGTACTTC. Translation: CASSLHGSPEQYF.

The chain couples TRBV2 to TRBJ2-7; 8 bases agree with TRBD2. The junction had 0 bases not matched to a gene; V was cut back by 5 bases and J by 9 bases. This CDR3 comprises 10 residues. Germline loops: CDR1 SNHLY, CDR2 FYNNEI. The CDR3 reads CASSLAGQYF. CDR3 in DNA: TGTGCCAGCAGTCTAGCGGGGCAGTACTTC.

In nucleotides, the CDR3 is TGTGCCAGCAGGGGGAGCGGGACCACAGATACGCAGTATTTT. Protein: CASRGSGTTDTQYF. V is TRBV2 and J is TRBJ2-3; 7 nucleotides line up with TRBD2. Losses at the gene ends were 6 bases for V and 2 bases for J; bases not matched to a gene: 5. This CDR3 is built from 14 residues. Germline V gene data show CDR1 as SNHLY and CDR2 as FYNNEI. Based on the CDR3 plus reference TRBV2 and TRBJ2-3, the full variable domain is EPEVTQTPSHQVTQMGQEVILRCVPISNHLYFYWYRQILGQKVEFLVSFYNNEISEKSEIFDDQFSVERPDGSNFTLKIRSTKLEDSAMYFCASRGSGTTDTQYFGPGTRLTVL.

The rearrangement links TRBV14 to TRBJ2-5; D is perhaps TRBD2 (5 bases). The CDR3 has 14 amino acids. Germline values: CDR1 SGHDN, CDR2 FVKESK. The V end was cut by 1 base, the J end by 5 bases, with 11 bases between. The CDR3 DNA reads TGTGCCAGCAGCCAAGGGGCTTGGGAGGAGACCCAGTACTTC. Translating it yields CASSQGAWEETQYF.

V is TRBV28 and J is TRBJ2-7; D might be TRBD2 (5 bases). V was shortened by 7 bases and J by 3 bases, with 7 bases between the two germline ends. The CDR3 is 11 residues long. Germline V gene data show CDR1 as MDHEN and CDR2 as SYDVKM. CDR3 protein: CASIRDYEQYF. The CDR3 DNA reads TGTGCCAGCATTCGGGACTACGAGCAGTACTTC.

The chain joins TRBV3-1 (or the pseudogene TRBV3-2) to TRBJ2-5; 8 nucleotides align to TRBD1. The V segment lost 4 bases and the J segment 4 bases; nucleotides outside the gene matches: 5. CDR1 and CDR2 (germline): LGHDT, YNNKEL (reference sequence). The CDR3 length is 14 residues. Here the CDR3 DNA reads TGTGCCAGCAGCCCTCGGACAGGGACAGAGACCCAGTACTTC. Its translation: CASSPRTGTETQYF.

J is TRBJ2-5 and V is TRBV1; the table's D call of TRBD2 was not tested on the DNA. TRBV1 is marked as a pseudogene. This CDR3 has 13 residues. CDR3 sequence: CTRSGRSLEGQYF. The CDR3, as DNA: TGCACCCGGAGCGGGAGGTCCCTGGAGGGCCAGTACTTC.

The chain joins TRBV5-1 to TRBJ2-1, with D tentatively TRBD1 (6 bases). This CDR3 is built from 14 residues. V lost 5 bases to trimming and J lost 2 bases, with 11 bases between them. Germline-derived CDR1 and CDR2 are SGHRS and YFSETQ. In DNA, the CDR3 is TGCGCCAGCAGAACGACAGGTGCCTACAATGAGCAGTTCTTC. This translates into CASRTTGAYNEQFF.

The chain uses TRBV3-1 (or the pseudogene TRBV3-2) and TRBJ2-3, with 12 bases identical to TRBD2. Germline V CDR1 and CDR2: LGHDT, YNNKEL (reference sequence). The ends lost 4 bases at V and 4 bases at J; junction bases unmatched: 6. This CDR3 has 16 amino acids. CDR3 sequence: CASSLWTSGISDTQYF. The CDR3 region has the DNA TGTGCCAGCAGCCTCTGGACTAGCGGGATTTCAGATACGCAGTATTTT.

In DNA form, the CDR3 reads TGTGCCAGCTCACCAGACACCGGAGAGCAGTACTTC. Translating it yields CASSPDTGEQYF. This chain joins TRBV18 and TRBJ2-7; D remains ambiguous. Germline values: CDR1 KGHSH, CDR2 LQKENI. With 2 bases removed from V and 7 bases from J, the gap between germline ends came to 9 bases. The CDR3 consists of 12 residues.

The chain has TRBV14 and TRBJ2-1; D may be TRBD2 (5 bases). Per the germline V gene, CDR1 is SGHDN and CDR2 is FVKESK. The CDR3 contains 14 residues. V was pared by 3 bases and J by 7 bases, with 13 bases between. Written as DNA, the CDR3 is TGTGCCAGCAGCCAGAGGGCGGAGTCGAATGAGCAGTTCTTC. Its translation is CASSQRAESNEQFF.

This CDR3 is CASSLRSGANVLTF. The CDR3, as DNA: TGTGCCAGCAGCTTAAGGAGTGGGGCCAACGTCCTGACTTTC. V is TRBV11-2 and J is TRBJ2-6; D remains unclear. This CDR3 region has 14 residues. Trimming left V 2 bases short and J 3 bases short, with 5 bases between. The germline gives CDR1 SGHAT, CDR2 FQNNGV.